The next 11 T cell receptor beta chains were all read from a single sample in a study of blood T cell repertoires in COVID-19. Libraries were prepared by immunoSEQ multiplex PCR; TCRdb keeps only in-frame clonotypes and omits some of them. The data show 18,000 or so clones, roughly 91% seen once. Sample: peripheral blood. Receptors originate from a human donor in a cohort sampled during active COVID-19.

The chain links TRBV5-1 to TRBJ2-1; the match to TRBD2 covers 11 bases. The V segment lost 0 bases and the J segment 4 bases; nucleotides outside the gene matches: 6. This CDR3 has 17 amino acids. Germline values: CDR1 SGHRS, CDR2 YFSETQ. The CDR3 protein is CASSLGIAGGAYNEQFF. The CDR3 DNA follows: TGCGCCAGCAGCTTGGGAATAGCGGGAGGGGCATACAATGAGCAGTTCTTC.

This clone was picked up a small number of times. The chain uses TRBV11-1 and TRBJ2-2, with D perhaps TRBD2 (5 bases). Germline CDR1 and CDR2: SGHAT and FQDESV (reference sequence). The CDR3 contains 16 residues. V gave up 2 bases and J gave up 3 bases, with 13 bases separating them. The CDR3: CASSLSGGGYTGELFF. As DNA, the CDR3 is TGTGCCAGCAGCTTAAGTGGAGGAGGCTACACCGGGGAGCTGTTTTTT. Filled out from reference TRBV11-1 and TRBJ2-2, the complete variable domain reads EAEVAQSPRYKITEKSQAVAFWCDPISGHATLYWYRQILGQGPELLVQFQDESVVDDSQLPKDRFSAERLKGVDSTLKIQPAELGDSAMYLCASSLSGGGYTGELFFGEGSRLTVL.

V gene TRBV12-5 combines with J gene TRBJ1-6, with 8 bases identical to TRBD1. J was trimmed by 6 bases and V by 0 bases; bases with no gene match: 4. Per germline, CDR1 LGHNT and CDR2 FRNRAP. CDR3 size: 16 residues. The CDR3 DNA sequence: TGTGCTAGTGGTTTGGTACAGGGGGGTGGTAATTCACCCCTCCACTTT. Residues: CASGLVQGGGNSPLHF.

The V gene is TRBV10-2, the J gene TRBJ1-3; unclear D gene. Trimming took off 6 bases at V and 2 bases at J, with 14 bases between the two ends. Germline lookup yields CDR1 WSHSY and CDR2 SAAADI. The CDR3 runs 15 residues. The CDR3 sequence: CASREEGRAGNTIYF. CDR3 DNA: TGCGCCAGCAGAGAGGAGGGTCGCGCTGGAAACACCATATATTTT.

The gene calls are TRBV2 and TRBJ1-1, with TRBD1 matching 9 bases. This CDR3 has 15 amino acids. V lost 2 bases and J lost 6; bases outside the gene matches: 7. Germline assignment: CDR1 SNHLY and CDR2 FYNNEI. The CDR3 here is CASSELGQGVSEAFF. The CDR3 nucleotides read TGTGCCAGCAGTGAATTGGGACAGGGAGTGTCTGAAGCTTTCTTT.

As DNA, the CDR3 is TGTGCCAGCAGCTTAACGGGACTAGCGGGTTTAGCGTACGAGCAGTACTTC. The encoded protein is CASSLTGLAGLAYEQYF. This chain links TRBV7-8 with TRBJ2-7, with 12 bases fitting TRBD2. The germline V gene has CDR1 SGHVS and CDR2 FQNEAQ. The V and J ends lost 2 bases and 4 bases, in that order; junction bases with no gene match: 9. The length of the CDR3 is 17 residues.

The J gene is TRBJ2-2, the V gene TRBV5-4; D remains ambiguous. Trimming took 3 bases from V and 7 from J, leaving 7 bases between them. CDR1 and CDR2 (germline): SGHNT, YYREEE (reference sequence). The CDR3 contains 12 residues. The CDR3 coding sequence is TGTGCCAGCAGCTCCTACGGCGGGGAGCTGTTTTTT. It specifies CASSSYGGELFF.

The genes are TRBV27 and TRBJ2-5, with D perhaps matching TRBD1 (6 bases). This CDR3 region has 12 residues. V lost 10 bases and J lost 4, with 13 bases in between. Germline V gene sequence: CDR1 MNHEY, CDR2 SMNVEV (reference sequence). CDR3 region: CATKTGRETQYF. CDR3 DNA: TGTGCCACAAAAACAGGGAGAGAGACCCAGTACTTC.

J is TRBJ2-7 and V is TRBV29-1, with TRBD1 matching 7 bases. Germline V gene lookup returns CDR1 SQVTM and CDR2 ANQGSEA. The junction had 9 bases not matched to a gene; V was cut back by 7 bases and J by 6 bases. There are 12 residues in the CDR3. CDR3: CSARQGLGEQYF. Here the CDR3 DNA reads TGCAGCGCGCGACAGGGTCTAGGCGAGCAGTACTTC.

The CDR3 loop reads CASSLATGVYNEQFF. The DNA of the CDR3 is TGCGCCAGCAGCTTGGCAACCGGGGTATACAATGAGCAGTTCTTC. The V and J genes are TRBV5-1 and TRBJ2-1, with a weak D call TRBD2 (5 bases). CDR1 and CDR2 (germline): SGHRS, YFSETQ. This CDR3 region has 15 residues. Trimming took off 0 bases at V and 4 bases at J, with 11 bases between the two ends. The full variable domain, rest sourced from reference TRBV5-1 and TRBJ2-1, is KAGVTQTPRYLIKTRGQQVTLSCSPISGHRSVSWYQQTPGQGLQFLFEYFSETQRNKGNFPGRFSGRQFSNSRSEMNVSTLELGDSALYLCASSLATGVYNEQFFGPGTRLTVL.

The sample holds one count of this clone. The gene calls are TRBV23-1 and TRBJ1-4, with D possibly TRBD1 on 5 matching bases. TRBV23-1 is an open reading frame, and its role is uncertain. The CDR3 sequence is 13 residues long. CDR3 residues: CGKGLPYNEKLFF. CDR3 coding DNA: TGCGGGAAGGGGTTACCATATAATGAAAAACTGTTTTTT.